The source of this T cell receptor (beta chain) is a study of T-cell reconstitution after alpha-beta-depleted transplantation in children. Preparation of the TCRbeta library involved a method that used unique molecular identifiers. TCRdb re-analysed the PCR reads in MiXCR, keeping a single row per CDR3 protein. Here the sample spans more than 400,000 distinct CDR3 sequences, more than 9.5% being singletons. V was cut by 4 bases and J by 1 base, with 9 bases left in between. Germline V gene data show CDR1 as SQVTM and CDR2 as ANQGSEA. The CDR3 has 13 residues. Regarding the study as a whole: Where alpha-beta T cells came from about two months after transplant was reportedly several hundred expanded graft clones.

This clonotype was seen only a few times. Its antigen remains unknown. V gene TRBV29-1 combines with J gene TRBJ2-3; weak D call: TRBD2 (5 bases). The source material was PBMCs, mostly from graft donor cells, sampled 180 days after TCRalphabeta/CD19-depleted stem cell transplant. The receptor was isolated from a female patient aged 2 to 10 who had a stem cell transplant for aplastic anemia, so the T cells may come from the graft donor. The CDR3 DNA reads TGCAGCGTTGGTGTGAGGGGCACAGATACGCAGTATTTT. It specifies CSVGVRGTDTQYF.